A selection of T cell receptor beta chains follows, all from one sample in a study of cytomegalovirus exposure and HLA in healthy donors. TCRdb's table, derived via immunoSEQ multiplex PCR, lists solely in-frame clones and lacks some. The sample has under 250,000 clones, around 80% seen once. Sequenced: PBMCs. The receptors here all came from a woman in her 30s in good health and CMV-seropositive. Both conserved end residues are part of each CDR3. A D gene is named only where the DNA matches it firmly. A row's size may be missing; if present it is once, few, many or a size class.

size,D,V,J,length,CDR3,DNA
.,.,TRBV15,TRBJ1-1,17,CATSRVVLWSPRNEAFF,TGTGCCACCAGCAGAGTGGTACTGTGGAGTCCCCGCAATGAAGCTTTCTTT
.,.,TRBV4-2,TRBJ2-2,15,CASSHRTANTGELFF,TGTGCCAGCAGCCATCGGACAGCGAACACCGGGGAGCTGTTTTTT
.,TRBD2,TRBV11-3,TRBJ2-7,13,CASSSGGAYEQYF,TGTGCCAGCAGCTCCGGGGGGGCCTACGAGCAGTACTTC
.,TRBD2,TRBV13,TRBJ2-3,15,CASSPSGGVADTQYF,TGTGCCAGCAGCCCTAGCGGGGGGGTGGCAGATACGCAGTATTTT
.,.,TRBV4-2,TRBJ2-3,20,CASSPLSEAESSFHTDTQYF,TGTGCCAGCAGCCCCCTGAGCGAAGCCGAATCCTCTTTTCACACAGATACGCAGTATTTT
.,.,TRBV7-9,TRBJ1-4,17,CASSPDRFIATNEKLFF,TGTGCCAGCAGCCCGGACAGATTTATTGCAACTAATGAAAAACTGTTTTTT
.,.,TRBV2,TRBJ1-2,13,CASPLRTDYGYTF,TGTGCCAGCCCTCTGAGGACAGACTATGGCTACACCTTC
.,.,TRBV7-6,TRBJ2-7,14,CASSPPSGFGEQYF,TGTGCCAGCAGCCCGCCCTCGGGATTTGGCGAGCAGTACTTC
few,TRBD1,TRBV11-2,TRBJ2-1,15,CASSLFRDRGPEQFF,TGTGCCAGCAGCTTATTCCGGGACAGGGGACCTGAGCAGTTCTTC
.,.,TRBV27,TRBJ2-7,15,CASSFSFYRAYEQYF,TGTGCCAGCAGTTTTTCTTTCTACAGGGCCTACGAGCAGTACTTC
.,TRBD1,TRBV2,TRBJ2-7,15,CASSGSDRGSYEQYF,TGTGCCAGCAGTGGCTCGGACAGGGGGTCCTACGAGCAGTACTTC
.,TRBD1,TRBV7-9,TRBJ1-5,13,CASSPAGGRVAHF,TGTGCCAGCAGCCCCGCAGGGGGCCGGGTTGCGCATTTT
.,TRBD2,TRBV7-9,TRBJ2-5,15,CASSLWEGPGGTQYF,TGTGCCAGCAGCTTATGGGAGGGGCCTGGGGGGACCCAGTACTTC
few,TRBD1,TRBV9,TRBJ2-1,17,CASSSPAGDRVRGEQFF,TGTGCCAGCAGCTCCCCCGCCGGGGACAGGGTAAGGGGTGAGCAGTTCTTC
.,.,TRBV4-1,TRBJ2-1,17,CASSHLLNRDTYNEQFF,TGCGCCAGCAGCCACCTATTAAATCGGGACACTTACAATGAGCAGTTCTTC
once,.,TRBV5-6,TRBJ1-5,13,CASSLGDNQPQHF,TGTGCCAGCAGCTTGGGAGACAATCAGCCCCAGCATTTT
.,.,TRBV4-1,TRBJ2-5,13,CASRPAAGETQYF,TGCGCCTCGCGACCCGCCGCGGGAGAGACCCAGTACTTC
.,TRBD1,TRBV6-6,TRBJ1-6,13,CASMTGQGSPLHF,TGTGCCAGCATGACGGGACAGGGTTCACCCCTCCACTTT
few,TRBD1,TRBV4-2,TRBJ2-6,16,CASSHTGDSGANVLTF,TGTGCCAGCAGCCACACAGGGGACTCTGGGGCCAACGTCCTGACTTTC